This TCR beta chain was captured by sequencing in a study of cytomegalovirus exposure and HLA in healthy donors. Study at large: About 85 million unique TCRs from HLA-typed donors were held in an early release of data. Study results and caveats: Available immune exposure information covered CMV serostatus only. In a later analysis, HLA-associated beta chains showed higher expansion and lower generation probabilities than comparable chains.

This clone was found a few times. The antigen remains undetermined. The PCR had 60 Vbeta and 13 Jbeta primers. Libraries were prepared by immunoSEQ multiplex PCR; TCRdb keeps only in-frame clonotypes and omits some of them. Among roughly 110,000 clones listed, 74% were seen once. V dropped 4 bases and J dropped 2; count of bases not matched to a gene: 8. In germline, CDR1 is SGHVS, CDR2 FNYEAQ. This CDR3 comprises 16 residues. The J gene is TRBJ2-7, the V gene TRBV7-6; 10 bases are a match to TRBD1. Sequenced: PBMCs. This receptor was obtained from a human donor in good health. This CDR3 reads CASSSRQGAFPYEQYF. In DNA, the CDR3 is TGTGCCAGCAGCTCCCGACAGGGGGCCTTCCCCTACGAGCAGTACTTC. Complete variable domain (other parts from reference TRBV7-6 and TRBJ2-7): GAGVSQSPRYKVTKRGQDVALRCDPISGHVSLYWYRQALGQGPEFLTYFNYEAQQDKSGLPNDRFSAERPEGSISTLTIQRTEQRDSAMYRCASSSRQGAFPYEQYFGPGTRLTVT.